A single sample gave rise to the 19 T cell receptor beta chains below, sequenced in a study of blood T cell repertoires in COVID-19 (dated by TCRdb to between 2020 and 2021). Libraries were built with the immunoSEQ multiplex PCR assay. TCRdb took this table from immuneACCESS and kept in-frame rearrangements with V and J called. Such tables lack part of the clones; where checked against another copy, unresolved V genes explain under half of the gap, and the rest is unexplained. This sample holds around 250,000 clones; around 90% were observed only once. The top ten constitute 0.9% to 1% of the sample. What was sequenced was peripheral blood. Receptors originate from a woman aged 35 to 49 who had recovered from COVID-19.

V is TRBV5-1 and J is TRBJ2-1, with 8 positions matching TRBD2. CDR1 is SGHRS, CDR2 YFSETQ, per germline. After removal of 1 base from V and 0 bases from J, the junction contained 12 bases not matched to a gene. This CDR3 contains 19 residues. CDR3 in amino acids: CASSLFFRGSGNSYNEQFF. The CDR3, as DNA: TGCGCCAGCAGCTTGTTTTTTCGTGGTAGCGGGAACTCCTACAATGAGCAGTTCTTC.

This chain uses TRBV5-1 with TRBJ2-7; possibly TRBD2 for D (6 bases). Germline V CDR1 and CDR2: SGHRS, YFSETQ. CDR3 length equals 13 residues. V was pared by 7 bases and J by 2 bases, with 13 bases between. CDR3 loop: CASGGAGTYEQYF. The CDR3 DNA reads as TGCGCCAGCGGAGGAGCGGGTACCTACGAGCAGTACTTC.

The rearrangement uses TRBV7-6 and TRBJ2-1; D perhaps matches TRBD1 (5 bases). Germline V gene sequence: CDR1 SGHVS, CDR2 FNYEAQ. With 0 bases removed from V and 4 bases from J, the gap between germline ends came to 7 bases. The CDR3 extends over 14 amino acids. The CDR3 nucleotides read TGTGCCAGCAGCTTAGCTACAGGTTACAATGAGCAGTTCTTC. Translating it yields CASSLATGYNEQFF.

The chain couples TRBV12-5 to TRBJ2-5; 12 bases line up with TRBD2. The CDR3 is 14 residues long. The germline gives CDR1 LGHNT, CDR2 FRNRAP. The V gene end was trimmed by 4 bases and the J gene end by 3 bases; junction bases not matched to a gene: 0. The CDR3 DNA sequence: TGTGCTAGTGGTTGGACTAGCGGGAAAGAGACCCAGTACTTC. Encoded protein: CASGWTSGKETQYF. The full variable domain, rest sourced from reference TRBV12-5 and TRBJ2-5, is DARVTQTPRHKVTEMGQEVTMRCQPILGHNTVFWYRQTMMQGLELLAYFRNRAPLDDSGMPKDRFSAEMPDATLATLKIQPSEPRDSAVYFCASGWTSGKETQYFGPGTRLLVL.

The V gene is TRBV5-1, the J gene TRBJ2-1; D is perhaps TRBD2 (6 bases). In germline, CDR1 is SGHRS, CDR2 YFSETQ. The CDR3 has 14 amino acids. The V end was cut by 1 base, the J end by 8 bases, with 13 bases between. The CDR3 protein is CASSLRPSDDEQFF. CDR3 DNA sequence: TGCGCCAGCAGCTTGAGGCCTAGCGACGATGAGCAGTTCTTC.

CDR3: CASSLEGGISYNEQFF. In DNA, the CDR3 is TGTGCCAGCAGCTTAGAAGGCGGGATCTCCTACAATGAGCAGTTCTTC. J is TRBJ2-1 and V is TRBV7-3, with D maybe TRBD2 (6 bases). From germline, CDR1 is SGHTA and CDR2 FQGTGA. The V end lost 2 bases, the J end lost 0 bases, and 11 bases lay between the germline ends. The CDR3 runs 16 residues. Based on the CDR3 plus reference TRBV7-3 and TRBJ2-1, the full variable domain is GAGVSQTPSNKVTEKGKYVELRCDPISGHTALYWYRQSLGQGPEFLIYFQGTGAADDSGLPNDRFFAVRPEGSVSTLKIQRTERGDSAVYLCASSLEGGISYNEQFFGPGTRLTVL.

In this sample, this clone turned up a few times. V and J are TRBV9 and TRBJ2-2, with TRBD2 matching 8 bases. The V segment lost 4 bases and the J segment 3 bases; nucleotides outside the gene matches: 2. Looked up from germline, CDR1 is SGDLS and CDR2 is YYNGEE. CDR3 length: 14 amino acids. In nucleotides, the CDR3 is TGTGCCAGCAGCCCGGGGGGGGACACCGGGGAGCTGTTTTTT. Translation gives CASSPGGDTGELFF.

The rearrangement uses TRBV13 and TRBJ2-3; a weak D match, TRBD1 (5 bases). Deletions cut 1 base from V and 1 base from J, with 9 bases between. Germline assignment: CDR1 PRHDT and CDR2 FYEKMQ (reference sequence). The CDR3 extends over 15 amino acids. In nucleotides, the CDR3 is TGTGCCAGCAGCTTAGCGCAGGGCGGCACAGATACGCAGTATTTT. Encoded protein: CASSLAQGGTDTQYF.

V is TRBV15 and J is TRBJ2-1; 14 nucleotides align to TRBD2. This CDR3 spans 20 amino acids. Germline CDR1 reads LNHNV; CDR2 reads YYDKDF (reference sequence). The V and J ends lost 5 bases and 7 bases, in that order; junction bases with no gene match: 19. The DNA for the CDR3 is TGTGCCACCAGCTATCCTCTAGGACTAGCGGGGGGCCCCGAGGGAAATGAGCAGTTCTTC. Its translation: CATSYPLGLAGGPEGNEQFF.

Many counts were recorded for this clone. The CDR3 DNA sequence: TGTGCCAGCAAGAGACTAGCCTCCACCGGGGAGCTGTTTTTT. Encoded protein: CASKRLASTGELFF. J is TRBJ2-2 and V is TRBV2, with TRBD2 matching over 7 bases. CDR1 SNHLY and CDR2 FYNNEI come from the germline V gene. This CDR3 has 14 residues. Germline trimming cut 7 bases from V and 4 bases from J; bases unmatched to any gene: 6.

With regard to this clone: The identical CDR3 is also encoded by other nucleotide sequences in the sample. The genes are TRBV7-9 and TRBJ2-5; 10 nucleotides match TRBD2. CDR1 SEHNR and CDR2 FQNEAQ come from the germline V gene (reference sequence). V was pared by 5 bases and J by 5 bases, with 8 bases of the junction left unmatched. The CDR3 is 15 amino acids. CDR3 DNA sequence: TGTGCCAGCAGCCCCCCGGGACTAGCGCTGGAGACCCAGTACTTC. This translates into CASSPPGLALETQYF.

The chain carries TRBV11-3 and TRBJ2-7, with TRBD1 as a possible D gene (5 bases). The CDR3 is 13 residues long. The V end was cut by 1 base, the J end by 5 bases, with 9 bases between. Germline CDR1 and CDR2: SGHNT and YENEEA. CDR3 DNA: TGTGCCAGCAGCTTAGTTCACAGGCACGAGCAGTACTTC. It is translated as CASSLVHRHEQYF.

Written as DNA, the CDR3 is TGTGCCAGCAGCTTGGAGCTTTCTAACTATGGCTACACCTTC. As protein: CASSLELSNYGYTF. The chain joins TRBV5-5 to TRBJ1-2; unclear D gene. Germline loops: CDR1 SGHKS, CDR2 YYEKEE (reference sequence). This CDR3 has 14 residues. The germline V and J ends were trimmed by 0 bases and 0 bases, with 6 bases remaining between them.

The chain employs TRBV27 and TRBJ1-1; 7 positions match TRBD1. Germline V CDR1 and CDR2: MNHEY, SMNVEV (reference sequence). Germline trimming cut 3 bases from V and 4 bases from J; bases unmatched to any gene: 17. This CDR3 has 18 amino acids. CDR3 DNA: TGTGCCAGCAGTTTCCCCGAAAATGACAGGGTTCTTAGCACTGAAGCTTTCTTT. This encodes CASSFPENDRVLSTEAFF.

The V and J genes are TRBV2 and TRBJ2-5; TRBD2 agrees at 11 bases. The CDR3 has 15 amino acids. Germline CDR1 SNHLY, CDR2 FYNNEI. J was trimmed by 5 bases and V by 6 bases; bases with no gene match: 8. CDR3 in amino acids: CASRATSGSKETQYF. Written as DNA, the CDR3 is TGTGCCAGCAGGGCTACTAGCGGGAGTAAGGAGACCCAGTACTTC.

This sequence joins TRBV4-2 and TRBJ2-7, with TRBD2 matching 10 bases. This CDR3 has 15 residues. The V segment lost 4 bases and the J segment 4 bases; nucleotides outside the gene matches: 7. Germline loops: CDR1 LGHNA, CDR2 YNFKEQ. This CDR3 is CASSPDLAGVYEQYF. CDR3 sequence (DNA): TGTGCCAGCAGCCCTGATCTAGCGGGAGTTTACGAGCAGTACTTC.

V is TRBV28 and J is TRBJ2-5; 10 bases align to TRBD1. This CDR3 is built from 15 residues. Per the germline V gene, CDR1 is MDHEN and CDR2 is SYDVKM. J lost 4 bases, V lost 4 bases, and 6 bases had no gene match. Here the CDR3 reads CASSSTGGYRETQYF. CDR3 DNA: TGTGCCAGCAGTTCGACAGGGGGCTACAGAGAGACCCAGTACTTC.

This sequence joins TRBV21-1 and TRBJ1-1; the D call of TRBD1 is as the table states it, not checked on the DNA. TRBV21-1 is recorded as a pseudogene. The CDR3 covers 15 residues. The CDR3 DNA is TGTGCCAGCAGCAATAGCCGGCTCAGGGTCACTGAAGCTTTCTTT. Amino acids: CASSNSRLRVTEAFF.

CDR3: CASSHTGTETQYF. Here the CDR3 DNA reads TGTGCCAGCAGCCACACAGGGACAGAGACCCAGTACTTC. The J gene is TRBJ2-5, the V gene TRBV12-3 or TRBV12-4; possibly TRBD1 for D (6 bases). V was cut by 6 bases and J by 4 bases, with 12 bases left in between. The CDR3 sequence is 13 residues long.